What follows is one T cell receptor (beta chain) and its context. Trimming shortened V by 5 bases and J by 2 bases, and 15 bases separated the two germline ends. Germline V gene data show CDR1 as LGHNA and CDR2 as YSLEER. The CDR3 has 15 residues. The data derive from a study of shared clonotypes between healthy human individuals. Execution of the assay was at deep level. How the authors handled the data: Because ImmunoSEQ provided only junction sequences with no quality scores, the filtering differed. Repertoires were generated with immunoSEQ multiplex PCR, while TCRdb's copy carries only in-frame clones and drops some. For V, J and clone size, that table is used; D and trimming come from the DNA. The sample lists under 85,000 clones; 50% to 70% were seen once. Within Nashville, Tennessee resided all donors, each a Caucasian adult.

Input material: memory CD8+ T cells sorted from blood. Subset meaning: CD45RO+ cells pooled with CCR7-negative TemRA cells. V is TRBV4-3 and J is TRBJ1-1; perhaps TRBD1 as D (6 bases). The TCR originated in a man aged 30 to 45 in good health. CDR3 residues: CASSYAQGRNTEAFF. The DNA of the CDR3 is TGCGCCAGCAGCTATGCCCAGGGGCGCAACACTGAAGCTTTCTTT.